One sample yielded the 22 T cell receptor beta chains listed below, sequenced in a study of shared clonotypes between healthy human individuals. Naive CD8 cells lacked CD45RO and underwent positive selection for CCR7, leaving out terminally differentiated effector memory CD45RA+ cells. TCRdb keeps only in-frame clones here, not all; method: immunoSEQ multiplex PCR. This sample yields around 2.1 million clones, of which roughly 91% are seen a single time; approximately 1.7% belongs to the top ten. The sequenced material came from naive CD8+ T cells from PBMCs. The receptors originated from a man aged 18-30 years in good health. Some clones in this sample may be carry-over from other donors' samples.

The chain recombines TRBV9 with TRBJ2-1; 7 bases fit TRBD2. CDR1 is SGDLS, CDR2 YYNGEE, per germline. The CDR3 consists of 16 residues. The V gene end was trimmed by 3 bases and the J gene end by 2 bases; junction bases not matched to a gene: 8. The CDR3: CASSGRGGTAYNEQFF. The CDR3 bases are TGTGCCAGCAGCGGTAGGGGAGGGACCGCCTACAATGAGCAGTTCTTC. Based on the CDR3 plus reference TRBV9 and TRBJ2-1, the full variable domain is DSGVTQTPKHLITATGQRVTLRCSPRSGDLSVYWYQQSLDQGLQFLIQYYNGEERAKGNILERFSAQQFPDLHSELNLSSLELGDSALYFCASSGRGGTAYNEQFFGPGTRLTVL.

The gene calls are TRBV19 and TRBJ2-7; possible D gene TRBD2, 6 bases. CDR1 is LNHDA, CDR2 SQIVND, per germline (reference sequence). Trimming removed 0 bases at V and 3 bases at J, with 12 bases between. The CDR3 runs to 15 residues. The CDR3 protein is CASSIDHRENYEQYF. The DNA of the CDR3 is TGTGCCAGTAGTATAGATCACCGGGAGAACTACGAGCAGTACTTC.

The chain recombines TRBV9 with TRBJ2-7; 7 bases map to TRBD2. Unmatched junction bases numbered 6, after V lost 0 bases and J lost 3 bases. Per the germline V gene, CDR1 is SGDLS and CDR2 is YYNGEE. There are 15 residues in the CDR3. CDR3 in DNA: TGTGCCAGCAGCGTAGGCGGGGGAGTAAGCTACGAGCAGTACTTC. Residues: CASSVGGGVSYEQYF.

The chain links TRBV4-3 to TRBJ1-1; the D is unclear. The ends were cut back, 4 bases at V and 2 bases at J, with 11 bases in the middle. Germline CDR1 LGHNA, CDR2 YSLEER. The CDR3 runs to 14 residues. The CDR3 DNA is TGCGCCAGCAGCCCCGGACTGGGAAACACTGAAGCTTTCTTT. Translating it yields CASSPGLGNTEAFF.

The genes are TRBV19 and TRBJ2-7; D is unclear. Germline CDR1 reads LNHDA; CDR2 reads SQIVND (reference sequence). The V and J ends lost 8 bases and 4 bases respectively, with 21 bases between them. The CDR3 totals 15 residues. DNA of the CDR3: TGTGCCAGTTCACCTGGGCCCTCGTCGCTATACGAGCAGTACTTC. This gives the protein CASSPGPSSLYEQYF.

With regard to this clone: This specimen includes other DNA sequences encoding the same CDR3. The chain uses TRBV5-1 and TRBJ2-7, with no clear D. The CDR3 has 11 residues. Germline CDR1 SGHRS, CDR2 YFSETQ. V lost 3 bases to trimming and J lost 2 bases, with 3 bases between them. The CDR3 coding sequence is TGCGCCAGCAGCTCAACCTACGAGCAGTACTTC. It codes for CASSSTYEQYF. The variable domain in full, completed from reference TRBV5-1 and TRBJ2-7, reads KAGVTQTPRYLIKTRGQQVTLSCSPISGHRSVSWYQQTPGQGLQFLFEYFSETQRNKGNFPGRFSGRQFSNSRSEMNVSTLELGDSALYLCASSSTYEQYFGPGTRLTVT.

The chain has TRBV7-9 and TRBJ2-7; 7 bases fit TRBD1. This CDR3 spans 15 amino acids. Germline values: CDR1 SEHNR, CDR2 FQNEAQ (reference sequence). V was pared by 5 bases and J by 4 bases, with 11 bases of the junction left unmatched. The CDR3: CASSAPTGERYEQYF. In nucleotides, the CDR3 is TGTGCCAGCAGCGCGCCAACAGGGGAAAGGTACGAGCAGTACTTC.

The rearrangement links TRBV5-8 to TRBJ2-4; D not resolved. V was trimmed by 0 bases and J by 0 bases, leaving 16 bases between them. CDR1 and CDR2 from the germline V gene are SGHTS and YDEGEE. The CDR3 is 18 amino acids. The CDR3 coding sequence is TGTGCCAGCAGCTTGGCCAGGCCGAGCAATCTAGCCAAAAACATTCAGTACTTC. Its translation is CASSLARPSNLAKNIQYF.

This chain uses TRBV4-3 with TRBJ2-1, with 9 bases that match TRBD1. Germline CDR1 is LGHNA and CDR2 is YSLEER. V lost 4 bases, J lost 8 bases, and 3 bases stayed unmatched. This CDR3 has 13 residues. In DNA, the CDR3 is TGCGCCAGCAGCCTCGGGACAGGGTATGAGCAGTTCTTC. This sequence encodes CASSLGTGYEQFF.

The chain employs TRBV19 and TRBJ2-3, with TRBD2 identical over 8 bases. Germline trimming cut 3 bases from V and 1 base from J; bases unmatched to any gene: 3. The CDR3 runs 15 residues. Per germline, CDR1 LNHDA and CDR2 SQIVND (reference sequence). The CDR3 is CASSITGGGTDTQYF. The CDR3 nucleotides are TGTGCCAGTAGTATTACGGGAGGGGGCACAGATACGCAGTATTTT. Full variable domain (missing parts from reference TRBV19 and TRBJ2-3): DGGITQSPKYLFRKEGQNVTLSCEQNLNHDAMYWYRQDPGQGLRLIYYSQIVNDFQKGDIAEGYSVSREKKESFPLTVTSAQKNPTAFYLCASSITGGGTDTQYFGPGTRLTVL.

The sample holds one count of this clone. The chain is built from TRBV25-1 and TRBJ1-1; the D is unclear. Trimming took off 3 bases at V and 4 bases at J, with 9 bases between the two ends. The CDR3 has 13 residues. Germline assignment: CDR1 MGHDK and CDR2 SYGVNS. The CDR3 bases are TGTGCCAGCAGTGACAGCTTCGCCACTGAAGCTTTCTTT. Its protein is CASSDSFATEAFF. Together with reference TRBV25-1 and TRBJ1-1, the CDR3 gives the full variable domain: EADIYQTPRYLVIGTGKKITLECSQTMGHDKMYWYQQDPGMELHLIHYSYGVNSTEKGDLSSESTVSRIRTEHFPLTLESARPSHTSQYLCASSDSFATEAFFGQGTRLTVV.

The CDR3 region is CASSEGAYYNEQFF. CDR3 nucleotide sequence: TGTGCCAGCAGTGAAGGGGCGTACTACAATGAGCAGTTCTTC. J is TRBJ2-1 and V is TRBV6-1; D is ambiguous. V shed 1 base and J shed 3 bases, with 7 bases lying between them. CDR3 length: 14 residues. In germline, CDR1 is MNHNS, CDR2 SASEGT.

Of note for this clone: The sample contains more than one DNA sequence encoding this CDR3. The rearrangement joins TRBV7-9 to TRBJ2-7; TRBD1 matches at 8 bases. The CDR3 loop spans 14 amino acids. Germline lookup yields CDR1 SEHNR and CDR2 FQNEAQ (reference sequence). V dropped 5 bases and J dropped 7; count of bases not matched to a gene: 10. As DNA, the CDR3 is TGTGCCAGCAGCCCACCGCAGGGGGCGGGGGAGCAGTACTTC. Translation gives CASSPPQGAGEQYF.

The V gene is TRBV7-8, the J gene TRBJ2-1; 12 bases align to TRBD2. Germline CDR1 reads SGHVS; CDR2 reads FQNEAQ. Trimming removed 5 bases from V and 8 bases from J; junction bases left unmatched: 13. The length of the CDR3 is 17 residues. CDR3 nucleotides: TGTGCCAGCAGCCCCAGACTAGCGGGAGCCGAGGGCCATGAGCAGTTCTTC. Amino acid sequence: CASSPRLAGAEGHEQFF.

CDR3 sequence: CASSQDWEGPEQYF. CDR3 DNA: TGCGCCAGCAGCCAAGATTGGGAAGGGCCCGAGCAGTACTTC. The rearrangement joins TRBV4-3 to TRBJ2-7; D not resolved. The CDR3 runs to 14 residues. The V gene lost 0 bases and the J gene lost 6 bases, with 12 bases spanning the gap. Germline lookup yields CDR1 LGHNA and CDR2 YSLEER.

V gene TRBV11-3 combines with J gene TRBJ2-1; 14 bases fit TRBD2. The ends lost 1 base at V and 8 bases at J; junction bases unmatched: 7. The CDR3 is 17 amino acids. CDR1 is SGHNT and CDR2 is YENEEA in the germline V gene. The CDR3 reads CASSLGTSGRKGDEQFF. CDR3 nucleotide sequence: TGTGCCAGCAGCTTAGGGACTAGCGGGAGGAAGGGGGATGAGCAGTTCTTC. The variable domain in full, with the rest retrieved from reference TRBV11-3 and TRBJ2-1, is EAGVVQSPRYKIIEKKQPVAFWCNPISGHNTLYWYLQNLGQGPELLIRYENEEAVDDSQLPKDRFSAERLKGVDSTLKIQPAELGDSAVYLCASSLGTSGRKGDEQFFGPGTRLTVL.

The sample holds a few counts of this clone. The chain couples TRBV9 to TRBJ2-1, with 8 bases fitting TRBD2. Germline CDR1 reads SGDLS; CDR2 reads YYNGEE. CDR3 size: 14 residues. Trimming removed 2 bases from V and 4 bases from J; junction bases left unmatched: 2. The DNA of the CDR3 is TGTGCCAGCAGCGTGACTAGCGATTACAATGAGCAGTTCTTC. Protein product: CASSVTSDYNEQFF.

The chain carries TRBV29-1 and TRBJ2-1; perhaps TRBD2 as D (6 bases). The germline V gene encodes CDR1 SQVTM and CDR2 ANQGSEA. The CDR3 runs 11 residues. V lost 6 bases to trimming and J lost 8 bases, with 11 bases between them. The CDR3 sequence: CSVAGLHEQFF. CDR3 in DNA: TGCAGCGTCGCGGGGCTGCATGAGCAGTTCTTC.

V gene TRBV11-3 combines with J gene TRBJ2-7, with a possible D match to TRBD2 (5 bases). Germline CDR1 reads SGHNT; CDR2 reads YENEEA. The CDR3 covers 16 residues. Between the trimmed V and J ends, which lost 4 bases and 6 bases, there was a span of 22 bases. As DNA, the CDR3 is TGTGCCAGCAGCTCCCGTTTAGGTCCCCTAGAGGGCGAGCAGTACTTC. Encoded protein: CASSSRLGPLEGEQYF.

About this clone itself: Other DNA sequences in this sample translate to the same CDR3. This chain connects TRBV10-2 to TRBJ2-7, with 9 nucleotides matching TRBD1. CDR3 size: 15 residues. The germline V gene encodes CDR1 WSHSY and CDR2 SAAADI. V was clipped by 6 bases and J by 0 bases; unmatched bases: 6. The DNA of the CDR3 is TGCGCCAGCAGAGTACCGGGACAGGGCTCCTACGAGCAGTACTTC. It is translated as CASRVPGQGSYEQYF.

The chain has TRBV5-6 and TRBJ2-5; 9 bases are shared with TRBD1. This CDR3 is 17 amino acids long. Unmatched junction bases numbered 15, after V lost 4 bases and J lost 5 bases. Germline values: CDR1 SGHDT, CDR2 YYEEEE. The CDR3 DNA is TGTGCCAGCAGCGCCCGGGACAGGGTTGGAGTTAGGGAGACCCAGTACTTC. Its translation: CASSARDRVGVRETQYF.

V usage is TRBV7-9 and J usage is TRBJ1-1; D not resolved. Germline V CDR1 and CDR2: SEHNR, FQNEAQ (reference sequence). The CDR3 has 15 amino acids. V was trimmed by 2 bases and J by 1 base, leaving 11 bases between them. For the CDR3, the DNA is TGTGCCAGCAGCTTATCGCAAAACTGGAACACTGAAGCTTTCTTT. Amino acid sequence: CASSLSQNWNTEAFF.